The 25 T cell receptor beta chains reported below all come from one sample, sequenced in a study of T cell repertoires in cytomegalovirus infection. MiXCR was run by TCRdb on the reads, yielding one entry per CDR3 protein. This table holds about 920,000 distinct CDR3 sequences, around 32% found once. No antigen has been identified for these receptors. The sequenced sample was cultured CD8+ T cells from PBMCs, obtained from culture after CMV antigen stimulation. The receptor set was obtained from a human donor in good health (CMV status not recorded). Some clones in this sample may be carry-over from other donors' samples.

The chain joins TRBV27 to TRBJ2-1; 7 nucleotides line up with TRBD2. V lost 3 bases to trimming and J lost 5 bases; unmatched junction nucleotides: 16. The CDR3 covers 18 residues. CDR1 is MNHEY, CDR2 SMNVEV, per germline (reference sequence). CDR3 protein: CASSFRGYPGLLNNEQFF. In DNA form, the CDR3 reads TGTGCCAGCAGTTTCCGGGGCTATCCGGGACTACTCAACAATGAGCAGTTCTTC.

CDR3 protein: CASSQVDGGGPYNEQFF. The DNA of the CDR3 is TGCGCCAGCAGCCAAGTAGATGGTGGGGGACCCTACAATGAGCAGTTCTTC. The chain employs TRBV4-1 and TRBJ2-1; TRBD1 or TRBD2 may be the D gene (5 bases each). Trimming removed 1 base from V and 2 bases from J, with 15 bases in between. The germline V gene has CDR1 MGHRA and CDR2 YSYEKL. The CDR3 extends over 17 amino acids.

This clonotype was seen at least ten times. The chain recombines TRBV7-2 with TRBJ2-5, with 13 bases matching TRBD2. J gave up 1 base and V 2 bases, and 7 bases lay outside the gene matches. Germline CDR1 reads SGHTA; CDR2 reads FQGNSA. This CDR3 has 18 amino acids. The CDR3 loop reads CASSLTWTSGGPQETQYF. CDR3 in DNA: TGTGCCAGCAGCTTAACCTGGACTAGCGGGGGTCCCCAAGAGACCCAGTACTTC.

This clonotype came up a few times. This chain connects TRBV27 to TRBJ1-1, with unresolved D. V was trimmed by 4 bases and J by 0 bases, leaving 12 bases between them. Germline lookup yields CDR1 MNHEY and CDR2 SMNVEV (reference sequence). The CDR3 consists of 15 residues. CDR3 loop: CASSYVWSLNTEAFF. The CDR3 DNA is TGTGCCAGCAGTTATGTTTGGTCCTTGAACACTGAAGCTTTCTTT.

The rearrangement joins TRBV5-8 to TRBJ2-5; D is perhaps TRBD1 (5 bases). Trimming cost V 4 bases and J 2 bases, with 15 bases left between them. Germline values: CDR1 SGHTS, CDR2 YDEGEE. The CDR3 has 15 residues. The CDR3 here is CASSEYGALQETQYF. The CDR3 region has the DNA TGTGCCAGCAGCGAATATGGGGCCTTGCAAGAGACCCAGTACTTC.

In its sample, this clonotype was seen a few times. The chain couples TRBV29-1 to TRBJ1-2, with 8 nucleotides matching TRBD1. The J segment lost 8 bases and the V segment lost 5 bases, leaving 13 bases of the junction unmatched. The CDR3 is made up of 14 amino acids. Germline CDR1 is SQVTM and CDR2 is ANQGSEA. The chain's CDR3 is CSVQNPDRAGGYTF. The CDR3 bases are TGCAGCGTTCAGAACCCGGACAGGGCAGGAGGCTACACCTTC.

This clonotype was detected only once. Written as DNA, the CDR3 is TGTGCCAGCACTTTGGGGGGCGTAGGCGCCGGGGAGCTGTTTTTT. Protein product: CASTLGGVGAGELFF. The chain is built from TRBV6-6 and TRBJ2-2, with D possibly called TRBD1 or TRBD2 (6 bases each). The CDR3 contains 15 residues. V was pared by 7 bases and J by 6 bases, with 18 bases between. Germline V gives CDR1 MNHNY, CDR2 SVGAGI (reference sequence).

This clonotype was observed a few times. V gene TRBV6-1 combines with J gene TRBJ1-1, with D possibly TRBD1 on 5 matching bases. The CDR3 covers 12 residues. V lost 6 bases and J 7 bases, leaving 12 bases between the germline ends. CDR1 and CDR2 from the germline V gene are MNHNS and SASEGT. CDR3 DNA: TGTGCCAGCAGAAGCCAGACAGATGAAGCTTTCTTT. This gives the protein CASRSQTDEAFF.

This clonotype came up a few times. An end of the junction differs from the germline gene, which may be a read error. This chain links TRBV7-7 with TRBJ2-3; D gene uncertain. This CDR3 has 13 residues. The germline gives CDR1 SSHAT, CDR2 FNYEAQ (reference sequence). The CDR3 DNA is TGTGCTAGCAGCTTCCTCGAGCGAGATACGCAGTATTTT. Translating gives CASSFLERDTQYF.

This clonotype appeared a single time. The rearrangement links TRBV6-1 to TRBJ1-3, with D uncertain. Germline CDR1 reads MNHNS; CDR2 reads SASEGT. V lost 3 bases and J lost 5, with 5 bases in between. The CDR3 is 12 amino acids. CDR3 sequence reads: CASSDLRNTIYF. CDR3 DNA: TGTGCCAGCAGTGATTTACGAAACACCATATATTTT.

This clonotype appeared many times. Written as DNA, the CDR3 is TGTGCCAGCAGCCCCCGAGGGACCCAGTACTTC. It is translated as CASSPRGTQYF. V gene TRBV7-9 combines with J gene TRBJ2-5, with D unresolved. The CDR3 covers 11 residues. Germline V gene lookup returns CDR1 SEHNR and CDR2 FQNEAQ (reference sequence). Trimming pared 5 bases from V and 7 bases from J, leaving 8 bases between. The whole variable domain, remainder taken from reference TRBV7-9 and TRBJ2-5, is DTGVSQNPRHKITKRGQNVTFRCDPISEHNRLYWYRQTLGQGPEFLTYFQNEAQLEKSRLLSDRFSAERPKGSFSTLEIQRTEQGDSAMYLCASSPRGTQYFGPGTRLLVL.

With regard to this clonotype: The junction differs from germline at one of its ends, possibly a read error. The rearrangement joins TRBV7-9 to TRBJ1-1, with 9 positions matching TRBD1. Germline assignment: CDR1 SEHNR and CDR2 FQNEAQ (reference sequence). The CDR3 is 13 amino acids. The CDR3 protein is CASSLDTGTGKVF. Here the CDR3 DNA reads TGTGCCAGCAGCTTAGACACCGGGACAGGGAAGGTGTTT.

This clonotype was detected only a few times. This chain uses TRBV20-1 with TRBJ2-1; D might be TRBD2 (5 bases). Germline-derived CDR1 and CDR2 are DFQATT and SNEGSKA (reference sequence). This CDR3 is 16 amino acids long. Trimming took 0 bases from V and 4 from J, leaving 16 bases between them. CDR3 DNA: TGCAGTGCTAGAGACAAGGGCCAACTAGTTTACAATGAGCAGTTCTTC. Its translation: CSARDKGQLVYNEQFF.

This clonotype was observed many times. The rearrangement links TRBV7-2 to TRBJ2-3; D remains unclear. Germline CDR1 reads SGHTA; CDR2 reads FQGNSA. CDR3 length equals 15 residues. V was shortened by 7 bases and J by 0 bases, with 14 bases between the two germline ends. The CDR3 DNA sequence: TGTGCCAGCACCTTGGAGCCACTTAGCACAGATACGCAGTATTTT. This translates into CASTLEPLSTDTQYF. The full variable domain, its missing parts supplied by reference TRBV7-2 and TRBJ2-3, is GAGVSQSPSNKVTEKGKDVELRCDPISGHTALYWYRQSLGQGLEFLIYFQGNSAPDKSGLPSDRFSAERTGGSVSTLTIQRTQQEDSAVYLCASTLEPLSTDTQYFGPGTRLTVL.

The chain carries TRBV24-1 and TRBJ2-5, with D tentatively TRBD2 (6 bases). V lost 8 bases, J lost 5 bases, and 14 bases lay in between. Germline V lookup: CDR1 KGHDR, CDR2 SFDVKD. The CDR3 sequence is 13 residues long. This CDR3 is CATTGGEGETQYF. CDR3 nucleotide sequence: TGTGCCACCACCGGCGGGGAAGGGGAGACCCAGTACTTC.

This clonotype was counted only a few times. J is TRBJ2-7 and V is TRBV2; tentative D call: TRBD1 (5 bases). CDR3 length: 12 amino acids. V lost 6 bases, J lost 5 bases, and 11 bases lay in between. The germline CDR1 and CDR2 sequences are SNHLY and FYNNEI. The CDR3, as DNA: TGTGCCAGCAGGCCCGGCAGGGACGAGCAGTACGTC. The encoded protein is CASRPGRDEQYV.

V is TRBV6-7 and J is TRBJ2-3; no firm D call. TRBV6-7 falls under the ORF class, with uncertain function. V lost 4 bases and J 6 bases, leaving 20 bases between the germline ends. The CDR3 length is 16 residues. The CDR3 here is CASSSTYPTLGDTQYF. CDR3 coding DNA: TGTGCCAGCAGTTCCACTTACCCCACGCTAGGGGATACGCAGTATTTT.

J is TRBJ2-5 and V is TRBV19, with D maybe TRBD1 (6 bases). The CDR3 loop spans 11 amino acids. Germline CDR1 LNHDA, CDR2 SQIVND (reference sequence). The CDR3 is CVSAQGETQYF. DNA of the CDR3: TGTGTCAGCGCACAGGGCGAGACCCAGTACTTC.

Of note for this clonotype: This may stem from a read error, because a much larger clone lies one nucleotide away. The V call is TRBV6-1, the J call TRBJ1-1; D possibly corresponds to TRBD1 (6 bases). Germline values: CDR1 MNHNS, CDR2 SASEGT. CDR3 length: 14 amino acids. CDR3 loop: CASSEAQGNTKAFF. DNA of the CDR3: TGTGCCAGCAGTGAAGCGCAGGGGAACACTAAAGCTTTCTTT.

This clonotype was counted ten times or more. The V gene is TRBV7-2, the J gene TRBJ2-7; D possibly corresponds to TRBD2 (5 bases). The germline V and J ends were trimmed by 2 bases and 6 bases, with 11 bases remaining between them. From germline, CDR1 is SGHTA and CDR2 FQGNSA. The CDR3 is made up of 13 amino acids. The CDR3 loop is CASSLNRGIEQYF. The DNA for the CDR3 is TGTGCCAGCAGCTTAAATCGAGGGATCGAGCAGTACTTC.

In its sample, this clonotype was seen a few times. The rearrangement joins TRBV27 to TRBJ2-7; TRBD1 agrees at 7 bases. V gave up 7 bases and J gave up 6 bases; unmatched junction bases: 12. From germline, CDR1 is MNHEY and CDR2 SMNVEV (reference sequence). The CDR3 consists of 14 residues. The DNA for the CDR3 is TGTGCCAGCACCGATTGCGACAGGGCGTGCGAGCAGTACTTC. Translation gives CASTDCDRACEQYF.

The chain combines TRBV9 with TRBJ2-1; maybe TRBD2 (6 bases). Trimming removed 0 bases at V and 4 bases at J, with 14 bases between. Germline CDR1 reads SGDLS; CDR2 reads YYNGEE. This CDR3 comprises 16 residues. CDR3 in amino acids: CASSVELGGFYNEQFF. The DNA of the CDR3 is TGTGCCAGCAGCGTAGAGCTCGGGGGTTTTTACAATGAGCAGTTCTTC.

This clonotype has a handful of counts. This chain joins TRBV5-5 and TRBJ2-7; TRBD1 matches 7 bases. CDR1 SGHKS and CDR2 YYEKEE come from the germline V gene (reference sequence). The CDR3 runs 15 residues. J was trimmed by 2 bases and V by 3 bases; bases with no gene match: 8. The CDR3 nucleotides read TGTGCCAGCAGCTCCTCCGGGACAGAGGCCTACGAGCAGTACGTC. Translating it yields CASSSSGTEAYEQYV.

There are many counts of this clonotype. This chain connects TRBV7-8 to TRBJ1-1; 7 bases line up with TRBD1. Per germline, CDR1 SGHVS and CDR2 FQNEAQ. This CDR3 is built from 15 residues. The V gene end was trimmed by 0 bases and the J gene end by 5 bases; junction bases not matched to a gene: 6. The CDR3 coding sequence is TGTGCCAGCAGCTTAGCGCAGGGGGTATATACTGAAGCTTTCTTT. Its protein product is CASSLAQGVYTEAFF.

The V call is TRBV2, the J call TRBJ1-2; TRBD1 might be the D (6 bases). Trimming removed 9 bases at V and 8 bases at J, with 13 bases between. This CDR3 is built from 11 residues. Per germline, CDR1 SNHLY and CDR2 FYNNEI. The CDR3 bases are TGTGCCAGGGTCAAGGGGGTCGGCTACACCTTC. It codes for CARVKGVGYTF.